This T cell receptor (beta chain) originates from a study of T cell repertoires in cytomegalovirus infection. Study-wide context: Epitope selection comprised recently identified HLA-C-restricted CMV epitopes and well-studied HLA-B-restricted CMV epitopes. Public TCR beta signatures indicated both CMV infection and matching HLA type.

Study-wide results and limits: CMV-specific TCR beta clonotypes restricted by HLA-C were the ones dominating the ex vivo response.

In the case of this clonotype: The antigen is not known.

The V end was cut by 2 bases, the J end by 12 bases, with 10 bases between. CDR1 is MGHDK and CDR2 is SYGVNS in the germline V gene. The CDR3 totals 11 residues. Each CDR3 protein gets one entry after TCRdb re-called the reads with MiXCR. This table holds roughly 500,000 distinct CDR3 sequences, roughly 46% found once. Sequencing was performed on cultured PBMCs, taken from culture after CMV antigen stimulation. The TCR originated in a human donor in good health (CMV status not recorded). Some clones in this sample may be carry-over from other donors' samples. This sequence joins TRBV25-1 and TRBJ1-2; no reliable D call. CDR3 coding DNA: TGTGCCAGCAGTGAAGGCCTTCGTCACACCTTC. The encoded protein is CASSEGLRHTF.